The 5 T cell receptor beta chains listed next were all sequenced from one sample in a study of T cell repertoires in cytomegalovirus infection. Their antigens remain unidentified. One entry per CDR3 protein, called by TCRdb with MiXCR from the reads. The sample has about 55,000 distinct CDR3 sequences, around 20% seen once; the top ten hold roughly 60%. Sequenced material: CD8+ T cells from cultured PBMCs, taken from culture after CMV antigen stimulation. These TCRs come from a human donor in good health (CMV status not recorded). Some clones in this sample may be carry-over from other donors' samples.

There are a few counts of this clonotype. This rearrangement joins TRBV6-2 or TRBV6-3 to TRBJ1-1, with D possibly being TRBD1 (5 bases). Germline CDR1 MNHEY, CDR2 SVGEGT. V lost 6 bases, J lost 4 bases, and 12 bases lay in between. The CDR3 has 13 amino acids. The CDR3 spells CASSPGQVTEAFF. CDR3 nucleotide sequence: TGTGCCAGCAGCCCTGGACAAGTCACTGAAGCTTTCTTT.

This clonotype was detected a few times. J is TRBJ1-2 and V is TRBV6-2 or TRBV6-3; tentatively, D is TRBD1 (5 bases). Germline V gives CDR1 MNHEY, CDR2 SVGEGT. The CDR3 extends over 15 amino acids. V was pared by 0 bases and J by 7 bases, with 15 bases between. The CDR3 DNA follows: TGTGCCAGCAGTTACTCGGTTTCAGGGAGGACTGGCTACACCTTC. Its translation is CASSYSVSGRTGYTF.

This clonotype was observed a handful of times. The chain joins TRBV27 to TRBJ1-5; no firm D call. V was shortened by 5 bases and J by 0 bases, with 14 bases between the two germline ends. Germline V gene sequence: CDR1 MNHEY, CDR2 SMNVEV (reference sequence). The CDR3 has 16 amino acids. The CDR3 DNA sequence: TGTGCCAGCAGTCCTTATCCCCGGATTAGCAATCAGCCCCAGCATTTT. This encodes CASSPYPRISNQPQHF.

The chain links TRBV27 to TRBJ1-2, with a possible D match to TRBD1 (6 bases). The V gene's germline CDR1 is MNHEY and CDR2 SMNVEV (reference sequence). The CDR3 totals 12 residues. V was trimmed by 8 bases and J by 6 bases, leaving 13 bases between them. CDR3 sequence reads: CASATGADGYTF. CDR3 in DNA: TGTGCCAGCGCCACGGGGGCGGATGGCTACACCTTC.

J is TRBJ2-1 and V is TRBV9, with 8 positions matching TRBD1. In germline, CDR1 is SGDLS, CDR2 YYNGEE. V shed 0 bases, J shed 9 bases, and the junction held 8 bases outside the gene matches. There are 15 residues in the CDR3. CDR3 in amino acids: CASSVVAGGTREQFF. CDR3 sequence (DNA): TGTGCCAGCAGCGTAGTGGCAGGGGGCACGCGTGAGCAGTTCTTC.